The clone carrying this T cell receptor beta chain was seen many times. Its target is not known. Germline V lookup: CDR1 MNHEY, CDR2 SVGAGI. This CDR3 comprises 16 residues. V lost 0 bases, J lost 4 bases, and 15 bases lay in between. The sample is drawn from a study of T-cell memory formation after mild COVID-19. General observations from the study: The main location of contracting CD4+ clones was CM and EM, and that of contracting CD8+ clones was EMRA.

TCRdb processed the 5' RACE reads anew with MiXCR; each CDR3 protein has one entry. The data show hundreds of thousands of distinct CDR3 sequences, under 20% seen once. Sequencing was done on a sample of PBMCs or a T cell subset sorted from them (not recorded which). The source is a man between 18 and 35 years old who had mild COVID-19 (a few samples of this study predate the infection). Cell type and time point are not known. The V call is TRBV6-5, the J call TRBJ1-2; maybe TRBD1 (5 bases). DNA for the CDR3: TGTGCCAGCAGTTACTCGGGGCAGGGTAGTTTCTATGGCTACACCTTC. It translates to CASSYSGQGSFYGYTF.